This T cell receptor beta chain was sequenced for a study of blood T cell repertoires in COVID-19. This CDR3 is 15 amino acids long. Germline V gene lookup returns CDR1 SGHRS and CDR2 YFSETQ. Trimming left V 1 base short and J 7 bases short, with 14 bases between. The method was immunoSEQ multiplex PCR; TCRdb's version includes in-frame clones alone and lacks a portion of them. The table lists roughly 230,000 clones, approximately 84% of them singletons. The chain is built from TRBV5-1 and TRBJ1-4, with D hard to call. The sequence came from a man aged 35-49 years with acute or convalescent COVID-19. The sequencing sample was made of peripheral blood. For the CDR3, the DNA is TGCGCCAGCAGCTTGAGCGGGTTAGATCGTGAAAAACTGTTTTTT. This sequence encodes CASSLSGLDREKLFF.